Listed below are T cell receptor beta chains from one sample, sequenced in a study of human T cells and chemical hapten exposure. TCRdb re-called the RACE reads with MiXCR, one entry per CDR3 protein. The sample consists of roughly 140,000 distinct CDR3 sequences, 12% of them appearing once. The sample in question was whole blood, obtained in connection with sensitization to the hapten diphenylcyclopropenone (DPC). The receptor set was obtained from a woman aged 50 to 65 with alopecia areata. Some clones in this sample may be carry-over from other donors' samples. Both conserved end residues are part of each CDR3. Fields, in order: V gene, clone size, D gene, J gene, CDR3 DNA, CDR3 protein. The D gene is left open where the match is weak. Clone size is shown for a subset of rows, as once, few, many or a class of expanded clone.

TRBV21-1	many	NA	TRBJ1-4	TGTGCCAGCAGCAATCCCAGGGGGACAACTAATGAAAAACTGTTTTTT	CASSNPRGTTNEKLFF
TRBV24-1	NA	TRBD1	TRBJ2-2	TGTGCCACCAGTGATGCGGCCCTGGGACAGCACACCGGGGAGCTGTTTTTT	CATSDAALGQHTGELFF
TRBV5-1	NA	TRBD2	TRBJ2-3	TGCGCCAGCAGCTTGGTCGGCGGGAGGGGAGATACGCAGTATTTT	CASSLVGGRGDTQYF
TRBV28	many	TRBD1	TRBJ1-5	TGTGCCAGCAGTTCCGGACAGGGGGTGAATCAGCCCCAGCATTTT	CASSSGQGVNQPQHF
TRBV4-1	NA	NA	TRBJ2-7	TGCGCCAGCAGCGTGGGGGGCGAGCAGTACTTC	CASSVGGEQYF
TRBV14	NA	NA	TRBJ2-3	TGTGCCAGCAGCCAAGGCTGGGGGGATGATACGCAGTATTTT	CASSQGWGDDTQYF
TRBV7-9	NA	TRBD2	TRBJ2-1	TGTGCCAGCAGCTCGCGGGAGGGCCTTTACAATGAGCAGTTCTTC	CASSSREGLYNEQFF
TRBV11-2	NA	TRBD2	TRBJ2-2	TGTGCCAGCAGCTTAGTCTCAGGCGGACTAGCGGGAGGGAGAAGTGCCGGGGAGCTGTTTTTT	CASSLVSGGLAGGRSAGELFF
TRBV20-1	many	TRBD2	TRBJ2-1	TGCAGTGCTAGAACTAGCGGCCGTAGCTCCTACAATGAGCAGTTCTTC	CSARTSGRSSYNEQFF
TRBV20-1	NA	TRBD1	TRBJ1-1	TGCAGTGCCCCACAGGACAGGGACCGGGGCACTGAAGCTTTCTTT	CSAPQDRDRGTEAFF
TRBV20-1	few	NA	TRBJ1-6	TGCAGTGCCCCGAGGACAGAGGATAATTCACCCCTCCACTTT	CSAPRTEDNSPLHF
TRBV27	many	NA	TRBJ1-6	TGTGCCAGCAGGCTTGGAGGTTTGGTGTCACCCCTCCACTTT	CASRLGGLVSPLHF
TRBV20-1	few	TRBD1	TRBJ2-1	TGCAGTGTTCGGACAGGGGGTTCACATGAGCAGTTCTTC	CSVRTGGSHEQFF
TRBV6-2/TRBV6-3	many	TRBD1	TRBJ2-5	TGTGCCAGCAGACGCGGACAGGGGGGACGCCGCCAAGAGACCCAGTACTTC	CASRRGQGGRRQETQYF
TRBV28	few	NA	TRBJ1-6	TGTGCCAGCAGTTTATTCGGGGGGGGCGCGAATAATTCACCCCTCCACTTT	CASSLFGGGANNSPLHF
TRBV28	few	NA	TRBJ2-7	TGTGCCAGCAGTTCACCCGCGGACACCGCCTACGAGCAGTACTTC	CASSSPADTAYEQYF
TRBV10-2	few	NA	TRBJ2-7	TGCGCCAGCAGGAGTAGCGACTCCTACGAGCAGTACTTC	CASRSSDSYEQYF
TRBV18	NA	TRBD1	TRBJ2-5	TGTGCCAGCTCACCGTCAGGACAGGGGCTTCCTCAAGAGACCCAGTACTTC	CASSPSGQGLPQETQYF
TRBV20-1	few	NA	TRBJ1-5	TGCAGTGCTAGGACGGTGGGGCCCCAGCATTTT	CSARTVGPQHF
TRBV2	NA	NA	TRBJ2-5	TGTGCCAGCAGGCTACTGAGACGGGAGACCCAGTACTTC	CASRLLRRETQYF
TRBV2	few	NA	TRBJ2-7	TGTGCCAGCAGTGAAGTGTGGCAGGTCTACGAGCAGTACTTC	CASSEVWQVYEQYF
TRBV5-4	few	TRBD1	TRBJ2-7	TGTGCCAGCAGCTTGGAGGGGACAGGGGGCTCCGAGCAGTACTTC	CASSLEGTGGSEQYF
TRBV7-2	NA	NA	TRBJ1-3	TGTGCCAGCACCACTCGGGGCTCTGGAAACACCATATATTTT	CASTTRGSGNTIYF
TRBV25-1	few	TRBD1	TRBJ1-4	TGTGCCAGCAGTGTGGGACAGGGGGCCCACCTGTTTTTT	CASSVGQGAHLFF
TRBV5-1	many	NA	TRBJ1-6	TGCGCCAGCAGCCGGAACACAGGGCAGAATTCACCCCTCCACTTT	CASSRNTGQNSPLHF
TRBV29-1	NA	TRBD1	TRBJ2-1	TGCAGCGTTGAAGCGACAGGGCGGTTCTTC	CSVEATGRFF
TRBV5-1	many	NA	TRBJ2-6	TGTGCCAGCAGTTTAGACTCTGGGGCCAACGTCCTGACTTTC	CASSLDSGANVLTF
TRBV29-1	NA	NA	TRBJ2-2	TGCAGCGTCCCCTCAGGACAGACCACCGGGGAGCTGTTTTTT	CSVPSGQTTGELFF
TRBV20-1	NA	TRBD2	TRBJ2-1	TGCAGTGGACTAGCGGTTTATGAGCAGTTCTTC	CSGLAVYEQFF
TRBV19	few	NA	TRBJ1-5	TGTGCCAGTAGTATATGGGGCAATCAGCCCCAGCATTTT	CASSIWGNQPQHF
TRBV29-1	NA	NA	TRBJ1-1	TGCAGCGTTGAAGATAGGAGGGGAAAAGGAGCTTTCTTT	CSVEDRRGKGAFF
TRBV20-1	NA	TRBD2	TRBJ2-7	TGCAGGGGGGGGACGGACTACGAGCAGTACTTC	CRGGTDYEQYF
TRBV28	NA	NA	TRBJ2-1	TGTGCCAGCAGTTTAATTCCCGCTAGCGCTGACAATGAGCAGTTCTTC	CASSLIPASADNEQFF
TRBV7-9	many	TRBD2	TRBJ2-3	TGTGCCAGCAGCTTTATCGCGGGGGGCGCAGATACGCAGTATTTT	CASSFIAGGADTQYF
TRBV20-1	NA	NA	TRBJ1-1	TGCAGTGCTACGGGGGGTGGGCCTGAAGCTTTCTTT	CSATGGGPEAFF
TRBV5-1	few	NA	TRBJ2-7	TGCGCCAGCAGCTTTGGGGACGCCTCCTACGAGCAGTACTTC	CASSFGDASYEQYF
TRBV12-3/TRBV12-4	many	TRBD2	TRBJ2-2	TGTGCCAGCAGTTTAGGGACTAGCGGGAACACCGGGGAGCTGTTTTTT	CASSLGTSGNTGELFF
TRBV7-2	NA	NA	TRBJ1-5	TGTGCCAGCAGCCTCGTGGGGCTCATAGGCAATCAGCCCCAGCATTTT	CASSLVGLIGNQPQHF
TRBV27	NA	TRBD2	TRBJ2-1	TGTGCCAGCAGTTTAGGTCTAGCGGGAAACAATGAGCAGTTCTTC	CASSLGLAGNNEQFF
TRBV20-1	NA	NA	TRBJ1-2	TGCAGTGCTAGAGATTATAAGGTGAACTATGGCTACACCTTC	CSARDYKVNYGYTF
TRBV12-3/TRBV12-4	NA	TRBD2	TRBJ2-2	TGTGCCAGCAGTCCCGGTGCTAGCGGCACCGGGGAGCTGTTTTTT	CASSPGASGTGELFF
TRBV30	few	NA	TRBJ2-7	TGTGCCTGGAGTGTACGGAGACAGACAGACTACGAGCAGTACTTC	CAWSVRRQTDYEQYF
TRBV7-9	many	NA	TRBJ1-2	TGTGCCAGCAGCCCCCCGCCAGTTAACTATGGCTACACCTTC	CASSPPPVNYGYTF
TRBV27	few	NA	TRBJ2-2	TGTGCCAGCAGTCCCTCGGGACCATGGTATACCGGGGAGCTGTTTTTT	CASSPSGPWYTGELFF
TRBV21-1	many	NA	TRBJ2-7	TGTGCCAGCAGCAAAACAGGAGACCCCTCCTACGAGCAGTACTTC	CASSKTGDPSYEQYF
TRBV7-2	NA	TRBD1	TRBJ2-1	TGTGCCAGCAGCTTAGCGCTACAGGGGGGAGAGCAGTTCTTC	CASSLALQGGEQFF
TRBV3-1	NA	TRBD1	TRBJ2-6	TGTGCCAGCAGCCAAGCGGCCGGGACAGAGGGCCTCGGGGCCAACGTCCTGACTTTC	CASSQAAGTEGLGANVLTF
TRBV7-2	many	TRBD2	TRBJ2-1	TGTGCCAGCAGCTTAGCGTCGGGCGGGAGGGGTTGGAATGAGCAGTTCTTC	CASSLASGGRGWNEQFF
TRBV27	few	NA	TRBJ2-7	TGTGCCAGCAGTTTATCTATGGGGGATTACTACGAGCAGTACTTC	CASSLSMGDYYEQYF
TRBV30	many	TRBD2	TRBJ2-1	TGTGCCTGGAGTGTACTAGCGGTCTACAATGAGCAGTTCTTC	CAWSVLAVYNEQFF
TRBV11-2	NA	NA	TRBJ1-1	TGTGCCAGCAGCCCCCCGACAGCGATGAACACTGAAGCTTTCTTT	CASSPPTAMNTEAFF
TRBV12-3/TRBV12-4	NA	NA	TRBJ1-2	TGTGCCAGCGCGCGGGGTCTAGGGTATGGCTACACCTTC	CASARGLGYGYTF
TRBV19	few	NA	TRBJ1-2	TGTGCCAGTAGTATAGGCGGAAACTATGGCTACACCTTC	CASSIGGNYGYTF
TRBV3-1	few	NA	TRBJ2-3	TGTGCCAGCAGCCCCCAATGGGGAACAGATACGCAGTATTTT	CASSPQWGTDTQYF